This T cell receptor beta chain is from a study of graft-versus-host responses after intestinal transplantation. Across the study: Recipients obtained multivisceral, liver-intestinal, or isolated intestinal transplants. Recipients were all induced with anti-thymocyte globulin, then given tacrolimus and steroids for approximately 3 years. Study-level results: GvH clones were identified in recipient marrow, with some first appearing in ileum or blood.

The germline CDR1 and CDR2 sequences are LGHNA and YSLEER. J gave up 3 bases and V 1 base, and 2 bases lay outside the gene matches. The CDR3 contains 16 residues. Regarding this clone: Its antigen remains unknown.

Some clones are missing from TCRdb's copy, which holds only in-frame ones; the method was immunoSEQ multiplex PCR. The profile shows just over 85,000 clones, less than 95% of them singletons. The sequencing used unstimulated CD8+ T cells sorted from spleen or lymph node cells, collected before transplant. The clonotype originates from a human donor who was the organ donor for an intestinal transplant. The chain is built from TRBV4-3 and TRBJ2-6; 8 nucleotides align to TRBD1. In DNA form, the CDR3 reads TGCGCCAGCAGCCAAGCCAGGGGGCGTGGGGCCAACGTCCTGACTTTC. Encoded protein: CASSQARGRGANVLTF.